This T cell receptor (beta chain) was found in a study of technical replicates of blood from a handful of donors. This table comes from immunoSEQ multiplex PCR, and its TCRdb copy is limited to in-frame clones, with some not included. The repertoire consists of 65,000 to 95,000 clones, with approximately 97% occurring once and the leading ten covering more than 0.15%. The CDR3 is 14 amino acids. CDR1 is LNHNV, CDR2 YYDKDF, per germline (reference sequence). Trimming took off 1 base at V and 7 bases at J, with 11 bases between the two ends. Sequenced input: T cells isolated from PBMCs. The rearrangement uses TRBV15 and TRBJ1-5; D ambiguous. This TCR was sampled from a human donor in good health. CDR3 residues: CATSRARVSQPQHF. CDR3 in DNA: TGTGCCACCAGCAGAGCACGGGTGTCGCAGCCCCAGCATTTT. The variable domain in full, completed from reference TRBV15 and TRBJ1-5, reads DAMVIQNPRYQVTQFGKPVTLSCSQTLNHNVMYWYQQKSSQAPKLLFHYYDKDFNNEADTPDNFQSRRPNTSFCFLDIRSPGLGDTAMYLCATSRARVSQPQHFGDGTRLSIL.